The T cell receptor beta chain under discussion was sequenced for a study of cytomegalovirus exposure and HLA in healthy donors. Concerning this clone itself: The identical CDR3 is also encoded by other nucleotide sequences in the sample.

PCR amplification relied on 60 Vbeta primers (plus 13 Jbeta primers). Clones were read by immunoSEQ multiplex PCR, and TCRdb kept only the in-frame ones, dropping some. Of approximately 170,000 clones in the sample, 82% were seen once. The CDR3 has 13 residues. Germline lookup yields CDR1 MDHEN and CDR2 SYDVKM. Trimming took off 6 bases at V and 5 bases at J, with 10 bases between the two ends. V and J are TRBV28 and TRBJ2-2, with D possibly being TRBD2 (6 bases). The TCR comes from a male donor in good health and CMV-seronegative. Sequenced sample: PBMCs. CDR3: CASRRSGTGELFF. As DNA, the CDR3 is TGTGCCAGCAGAAGAAGCGGGACCGGGGAGCTGTTTTTT.